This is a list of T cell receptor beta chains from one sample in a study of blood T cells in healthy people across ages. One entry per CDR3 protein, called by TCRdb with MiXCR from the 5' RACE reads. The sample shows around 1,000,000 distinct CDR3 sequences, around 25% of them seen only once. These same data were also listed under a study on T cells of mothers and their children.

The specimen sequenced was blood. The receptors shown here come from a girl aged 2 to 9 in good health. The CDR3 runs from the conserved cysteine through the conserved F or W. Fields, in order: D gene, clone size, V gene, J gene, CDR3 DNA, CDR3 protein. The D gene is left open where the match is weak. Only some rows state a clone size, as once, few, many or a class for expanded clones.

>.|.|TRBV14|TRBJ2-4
TGTGCCAGCAGCCAAGTACCCACCTTTCAGTACTTC
CASSQVPTFQYF
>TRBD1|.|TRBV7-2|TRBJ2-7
TGTGCCAGCAGCTTGTCGACAGGGTTTTCGCCCGAGCAGTACTTC
CASSLSTGFSPEQYF
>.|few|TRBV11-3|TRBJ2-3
TGTGCCAGCAGCCCAGGGAATGGTATGGATACGCAGTATTTT
CASSPGNGMDTQYF
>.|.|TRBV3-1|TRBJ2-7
TGTGCCAGCAGCCAAGATCACCGGGACTTCGAGCAGTACTTC
CASSQDHRDFEQYF
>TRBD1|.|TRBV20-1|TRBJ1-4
TGCAGTGCTAGAGATCCAAGAGGGGGCGGGGAAAAACTGTTTTTT
CSARDPRGGGEKLFF
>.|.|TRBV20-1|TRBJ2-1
TGCAGTGCTAGAGATATCGCCAGCTCCTACAATGAGCAGTTCTTC
CSARDIASSYNEQFF
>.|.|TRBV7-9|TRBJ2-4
TGTGCCAGCAGCTTAGACAGAAACATTCAGTACTTC
CASSLDRNIQYF
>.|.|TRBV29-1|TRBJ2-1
TGCAGCGTGGGGGGCAGATCTTACAATGAGCTGTTCTTC
CSVGGRSYNELFF
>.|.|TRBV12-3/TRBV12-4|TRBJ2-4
TGTGCCAGCAGCGAGTGGGGCTCCCAAAACATTCAGTACTTC
CASSEWGSQNIQYF
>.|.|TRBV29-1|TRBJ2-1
TGCAGCGTTGAAGGGGCAGGAACTTGGAATGAGCAGTTCTTC
CSVEGAGTWNEQFF
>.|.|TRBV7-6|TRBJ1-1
TGTGCCAGCAGCTTAGTAGGGGATGGCACTGAAGCTTTCTTT
CASSLVGDGTEAFF
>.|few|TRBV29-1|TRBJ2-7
TGCAGCGTTTCGGGGGGCGGCTCCTACGAGCAGTACTTC
CSVSGGGSYEQYF
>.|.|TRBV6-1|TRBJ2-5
TGTGCCAGCAGTGATATTGGGCCCCAAGAGACCCAGTACTTC
CASSDIGPQETQYF
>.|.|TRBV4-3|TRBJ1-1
TGCGCCAGCAGCCAAGATCAGATCCTGGGCAGTGAAGCTTTCTTT
CASSQDQILGSEAFF
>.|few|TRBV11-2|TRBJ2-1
TGTGCCAGCAGCTTAGCTCCGCGTCGTTACAATGAGCAGTTCTTC
CASSLAPRRYNEQFF
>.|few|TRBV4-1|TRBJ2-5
TGCGCCAGCAGCCAAACTGGGGGTTCCCAAGAGACCCAGTACTTC
CASSQTGGSQETQYF
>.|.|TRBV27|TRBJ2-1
TGTGCCAGCAGTTCCCCAAACTACTATGAGCAGTTCTTC
CASSSPNYYEQFF
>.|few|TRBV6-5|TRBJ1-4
TGTGCCAGCAGCCCCGGGGTACTTAATGAAAAACTGTTTTTT
CASSPGVLNEKLFF
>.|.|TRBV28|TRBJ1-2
TGTGCCAGCATCCCGGACAGAGAAGATGGCTACACCTTC
CASIPDREDGYTF
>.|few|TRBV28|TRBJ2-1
TGTGCCAGCAGGTTCCGGGACACCTACAATGAGCAGTTCTTC
CASRFRDTYNEQFF